The 32 T cell receptor beta chains below come from one sample, sequenced in a study of CD8 T cells in Susac syndrome. RNA, at about 0.45 to 1 ug, was reverse transcribed with random hexamers. TCRdb independently ran MiXCR on the immunoSEQ multiplex PCR reads; one entry per CDR3 protein. The sample lists just over 150,000 distinct CDR3 sequences; 95% to 96% were seen once. Sequencing input: CD8+ T cells from PBMCs. The source of these receptors is a human donor with multiple sclerosis.

This rearrangement joins TRBV20-1 to TRBJ2-7, with unresolved D. V was shortened by 1 base and J by 3 bases, with 4 bases between the two germline ends. The germline gives CDR1 DFQATT, CDR2 SNEGSKA (reference sequence). The CDR3 sequence is 11 residues long. The CDR3 coding sequence is TGCAGTGCTAGAGTTGGCTACGAGCAGTACTTC. The encoded protein is CSARVGYEQYF.

CDR3 sequence (DNA): TGTGCCAGCAGCCACCCCTCGGCAGGGTTGTACACTGAAGCTTTCTTT. Translated, it gives CASSHPSAGLYTEAFF. The V gene is TRBV3-1, the J gene TRBJ1-1; D perhaps matches TRBD1 (5 bases). Germline V gene lookup returns CDR1 LGHDT and CDR2 YNNKEL (reference sequence). The CDR3 consists of 16 residues. V gave up 3 bases and J gave up 3 bases, with 17 bases separating them. The full variable domain, its missing parts supplied by reference TRBV3-1 and TRBJ1-1, is DTAVSQTPKYLVTQMGNDKSIKCEQNLGHDTMYWYKQDSKKFLKIMFSYNNKELIINETVPNRFSPKSPDKAHLNLHINSLELGDSAVYFCASSHPSAGLYTEAFFGQGTRLTVV.

The chain is built from TRBV9 and TRBJ2-7; a possible D gene is TRBD1 (5 bases). Germline CDR1 and CDR2: SGDLS and YYNGEE. The CDR3 sequence is 14 residues long. Trimming removed 3 bases at V and 2 bases at J, with 12 bases between. Here the CDR3 reads CASSALDRPYEQYF. DNA of the CDR3: TGTGCCAGCAGCGCCCTAGACAGACCCTACGAGCAGTACTTC.

This chain joins TRBV9 and TRBJ1-2, with D uncertain. The CDR3 loop spans 16 amino acids. Germline V gene lookup returns CDR1 SGDLS and CDR2 YYNGEE. With 0 bases removed from V and 6 bases from J, the gap between germline ends came to 18 bases. DNA for the CDR3: TGTGCCAGCAGCGTAGGCGGTTCGCCGTCCTTAAATGGCTACACCTTC. Protein sequence: CASSVGGSPSLNGYTF.

The chain carries TRBV6-1 and TRBJ2-5, with 7 bases lining up with TRBD1. With V trimmed by 9 bases and J by 6 bases, 13 bases remained unmatched. CDR3 length: 14 residues. The germline V gene encodes CDR1 MNHNS and CDR2 SASEGT. The CDR3 loop is CARRTETGMKTQYF. The CDR3 nucleotides are TGTGCCAGGAGGACCGAGACAGGGATGAAGACCCAGTACTTC.

This chain connects TRBV29-1 to TRBJ2-2, with D uncertain. Trimming shortened V by 7 bases and J by 6 bases, and 6 bases separated the two germline ends. Germline CDR1 reads SQVTM; CDR2 reads ANQGSEA. This CDR3 contains 10 residues. The CDR3 DNA is TGCAGCGCCCGAGCCGGGGAGCTGTTTTTT. This gives the protein CSARAGELFF.

This chain uses TRBV15 with TRBJ2-1, with 11 bases aligning to TRBD2. Losses at the gene ends were 1 base for V and 10 bases for J; bases not matched to a gene: 6. The CDR3 spans 15 residues. The germline CDR1 and CDR2 sequences are LNHNV and YYDKDF (reference sequence). CDR3: CATSRGLAGGEEQFF. The CDR3 coding sequence is TGTGCCACCAGCAGAGGTCTAGCGGGGGGAGAGGAGCAGTTCTTC. Combining the CDR3 with reference TRBV15 and TRBJ2-1 gives the whole variable domain DAMVIQNPRYQVTQFGKPVTLSCSQTLNHNVMYWYQQKSSQAPKLLFHYYDKDFNNEADTPDNFQSRRPNTSFCFLDIRSPGLGDTAMYLCATSRGLAGGEEQFFGPGTRLTVL.

The CDR3 region is CASTAGSEQYV. The CDR3 DNA reads as TGTGCCAGCACCGCCGGGAGCGAGCAGTACGTC. The chain recombines TRBV6-6 with TRBJ2-7; TRBD2 might be the D (6 bases). The V end lost 7 bases, the J end lost 6 bases, and 10 bases lay between the germline ends. The germline V gene encodes CDR1 MNHNY and CDR2 SVGAGI (reference sequence). There are 11 residues in the CDR3.

V usage is TRBV5-6 and J usage is TRBJ2-1; tentative D call: TRBD1 (6 bases). Trimming cost V 7 bases and J 8 bases, with 13 bases left between them. The germline V gene encodes CDR1 SGHDT and CDR2 YYEEEE. This CDR3 comprises 12 residues. CDR3 protein: CASHLQGYEQFF. Written as DNA, the CDR3 is TGTGCCAGCCACCTACAGGGCTATGAGCAGTTCTTC.

This rearrangement joins TRBV9 to TRBJ2-3, with TRBD2 matching 8 bases. The V segment lost 0 bases and the J segment 2 bases; nucleotides outside the gene matches: 5. The CDR3 totals 16 residues. Germline values: CDR1 SGDLS, CDR2 YYNGEE. CDR3 in amino acids: CASSVVERGSTDTQYF. The CDR3 DNA sequence: TGTGCCAGCAGCGTAGTTGAGCGGGGGTCCACAGATACGCAGTATTTT.

This clonotype was seen only once. This chain connects TRBV13 to TRBJ2-1; D may be TRBD1 (6 bases). This CDR3 region has 16 residues. CDR1 is PRHDT and CDR2 is FYEKMQ in the germline V gene (reference sequence). Trimming pared 5 bases from V and 4 bases from J, leaving 18 bases between. CDR3 bases: TGTGCCAGCAGCCCCGATAGAGACAGGTCTTACAATGAGCAGTTCTTC. It specifies CASSPDRDRSYNEQFF.

This rearrangement joins TRBV24-1 to TRBJ2-2, with D tentatively TRBD1 (5 bases). The CDR3 is 18 residues long. V was clipped by 4 bases and J by 5 bases, with 22 bases between them. Germline CDR1 is KGHDR and CDR2 is SFDVKD. The CDR3 DNA follows: TGTGCCACCAGTGACCGGACACACGTCGATTCGAGGACCGGGGAGCTGTTTTTT. Protein product: CATSDRTHVDSRTGELFF.

The chain uses TRBV29-1 and TRBJ2-3; D unclear. From germline, CDR1 is SQVTM and CDR2 ANQGSEA. The germline V and J ends were trimmed by 2 bases and 2 bases, with 20 bases remaining between them. The CDR3 runs 17 residues. CDR3 protein: CSVERSGPLSYTDTQYF. The CDR3 bases are TGCAGCGTTGAAAGGTCCGGGCCCCTAAGCTACACAGATACGCAGTATTTT.

The chain is built from TRBV5-6 and TRBJ2-5; D unresolved. Germline assignment: CDR1 SGHDT and CDR2 YYEEEE. V lost 4 bases, J lost 5 bases, and 9 bases lay in between. The CDR3 has 12 amino acids. As DNA, the CDR3 is TGTGCCAGCAGCATTGGGGTTGAGACCCAGTACTTC. Protein sequence: CASSIGVETQYF.

V usage is TRBV7-9 and J usage is TRBJ1-2, with D unresolved. Trimming shortened V by 4 bases and J by 8 bases, and 14 bases separated the two germline ends. This CDR3 contains 13 residues. Germline assignment: CDR1 SEHNR and CDR2 FQNEAQ (reference sequence). CDR3 residues: CASSSPGPWGYTF. The CDR3 DNA reads TGTGCCAGCAGCTCTCCTGGCCCATGGGGCTACACCTTC.

This chain connects TRBV7-9 to TRBJ2-7; 9 nucleotides match TRBD1. V lost 5 bases, J lost 5 bases, and 13 bases stayed unmatched. Germline V gene lookup returns CDR1 SEHNR and CDR2 FQNEAQ (reference sequence). The CDR3 is 16 residues long. This chain's CDR3 is CASSPHPGTGNNEQYV. In DNA form, the CDR3 reads TGTGCCAGCAGCCCCCACCCTGGGACAGGGAATAACGAGCAGTACGTC.

This chain's CDR3 is CATSTLITGGLLEGYTF. CDR3 DNA sequence: TGTGCCACCAGCACCCTAATAACAGGGGGCCTCCTAGAGGGCTACACCTTC. The chain couples TRBV15 to TRBJ1-2; 9 positions agree with TRBD1. CDR1 LNHNV and CDR2 YYDKDF come from the germline V gene (reference sequence). Trimming at V came to 4 bases and at J to 8 bases, leaving 17 bases not matched to a gene. This CDR3 contains 17 residues.

The chain joins TRBV7-9 to TRBJ2-7; 8 bases are shared with TRBD1. Looked up from germline, CDR1 is SEHNR and CDR2 is FQNEAQ (reference sequence). The CDR3 totals 13 residues. The ends lost 5 bases at V and 2 bases at J; junction bases unmatched: 2. This CDR3 is CASSTTGAYEQYV. CDR3 bases: TGTGCCAGCAGCACGACAGGGGCCTACGAGCAGTACGTC.

The rearrangement links TRBV6-5 to TRBJ1-2; D ambiguous. CDR3 length equals 13 residues. Trimming left V 6 bases short and J 4 bases short, with 12 bases between. CDR1 is MNHEY and CDR2 is SVGAGI in the germline V gene. CDR3 sequence: CASSSGRSYGYTF. The CDR3 DNA reads TGTGCCAGCAGCTCCGGACGGTCCTATGGCTACACCTTC.

CDR3 coding DNA: TGTGCCAGCAGCTCGAAACAGGGTTATGAGCAGTTCTTC. Its translation is CASSSKQGYEQFF. The chain has TRBV7-9 and TRBJ2-1; D might be TRBD1 (6 bases). Germline V gives CDR1 SEHNR, CDR2 FQNEAQ (reference sequence). This CDR3 spans 13 amino acids. V was shortened by 4 bases and J by 8 bases, with 12 bases between the two germline ends.

The chain links TRBV20-1 to TRBJ1-5, with 11 nucleotides matching TRBD1. The J segment lost 5 bases and the V segment lost 5 bases, leaving 2 bases of the junction unmatched. The CDR3 consists of 13 residues. Per the germline V gene, CDR1 is DFQATT and CDR2 is SNEGSKA (reference sequence). CDR3 protein: CSAPGQGDQPQHF. The CDR3 DNA sequence: TGCAGTGCTCCGGGACAGGGGGATCAGCCCCAGCATTTT.

This chain joins TRBV29-1 and TRBJ2-5; D is ambiguous. V lost 4 bases and J 4 bases, leaving 7 bases between the germline ends. Germline-derived CDR1 and CDR2 are SQVTM and ANQGSEA. The CDR3 contains 11 residues. CDR3 region: CSVGKRETQYF. CDR3 bases: TGCAGCGTTGGGAAGAGAGAGACCCAGTACTTC.

This chain links TRBV30 with TRBJ2-2; no firm D call. This CDR3 region has 10 residues. V lost 3 bases and J lost 8, with 4 bases in between. Germline-derived CDR1 and CDR2 are GTSNPN and SVGIG (reference sequence). CDR3 protein: CAWRMGELFF. CDR3 nucleotides: TGTGCCTGGAGAATGGGGGAGCTGTTTTTT.

This chain links TRBV29-1 with TRBJ2-2; 9 bases are a match to TRBD1. Per germline, CDR1 SQVTM and CDR2 ANQGSEA. After removal of 6 bases from V and 7 bases from J, the junction contained 3 bases not matched to a gene. The CDR3 runs 12 residues. CDR3 in amino acids: CSVTGGHGELFF. CDR3 nucleotide sequence: TGCAGCGTGACAGGGGGTCACGGGGAGCTGTTTTTT.

The chain has TRBV2 and TRBJ2-5, with 7 bases lining up with TRBD1. Germline assignment: CDR1 SNHLY and CDR2 FYNNEI. This CDR3 comprises 14 residues. The trim removed 6 bases at V and 5 bases at J, leaving 9 bases unmatched. CDR3 sequence reads: CASRNEGARETQYF. CDR3 coding DNA: TGTGCCAGCAGGAACGAGGGGGCGCGGGAGACCCAGTACTTC.

The chain couples TRBV27 to TRBJ1-5; D call uncertain. Trimming took off 2 bases at V and 4 bases at J, with 15 bases between the two ends. Germline V lookup: CDR1 MNHEY, CDR2 SMNVEV (reference sequence). The CDR3 spans 16 residues. CDR3 nucleotides: TGTGCCAGCAGTTTAAAATGGGTGTTTTCGAATCAGCCCCAGCATTTT. Translated, it gives CASSLKWVFSNQPQHF.

This clonotype was observed a single time. The chain links TRBV3-1 to TRBJ2-5; D remains ambiguous. CDR3 size: 12 residues. With 5 bases removed from V and 5 bases from J, the gap between germline ends came to 9 bases. CDR1 LGHDT and CDR2 YNNKEL come from the germline V gene (reference sequence). CDR3 nucleotides: TGTGCCAGCAGCTCTCAATCGGAGACCCAGTACTTC. It specifies CASSSQSETQYF.

This clonotype was counted once. The rearrangement joins TRBV7-3 to TRBJ1-6; 10 positions match TRBD1. The trim removed 4 bases at V and 8 bases at J, leaving 2 bases unmatched. The CDR3 spans 14 residues. CDR1 and CDR2 from the germline V gene are SGHTA and FQGTGA. CDR3 coding DNA: TGTGCCAGCAGCTCCGGGACAGGGGATTCACCCCTCCACTTT. Its translation: CASSSGTGDSPLHF.

V and J are TRBV6-5 and TRBJ2-1; D is unclear. V was pared by 0 bases and J by 0 bases, with 3 bases between. The CDR3 totals 14 residues. Germline CDR1 is MNHEY and CDR2 is SVGAGI. This CDR3 is CASSYSGSYNEQFF. DNA of the CDR3: TGTGCCAGCAGTTACTCTGGCTCCTACAATGAGCAGTTCTTC.

The gene calls are TRBV27 and TRBJ2-6; maybe TRBD1 (6 bases). From germline, CDR1 is MNHEY and CDR2 SMNVEV (reference sequence). Trimming left V 1 base short and J 0 bases short, with 10 bases between. This CDR3 region has 17 residues. Written as DNA, the CDR3 is TGTGCCAGCAGTTTATGGGTAGGGGGCTCTGGGGCCAACGTCCTGACTTTC. This codes for CASSLWVGGSGANVLTF.

The chain is built from TRBV20-1 and TRBJ2-7; D might be TRBD1 or TRBD2, each matching 5 bases. Germline assignment: CDR1 DFQATT and CDR2 SNEGSKA (reference sequence). V dropped 0 bases and J dropped 3 bases, with 15 bases sitting between them. The CDR3 has 15 amino acids. CDR3 nucleotide sequence: TGCAGTGCTAGAGATCGGGGAGACAGATTCTACGAGCAGTACTTC. It codes for CSARDRGDRFYEQYF.

This chain connects TRBV20-1 to TRBJ1-5; D remains ambiguous. Germline CDR1 DFQATT, CDR2 SNEGSKA (reference sequence). Trimming left V 5 bases short and J 3 bases short, with 17 bases between. There are 15 residues in the CDR3. The CDR3 DNA is TGCAGTGCTCAAGACGGCTCCGGGGTCAATCAGCCCCAGCATTTT. The encoded protein is CSAQDGSGVNQPQHF.